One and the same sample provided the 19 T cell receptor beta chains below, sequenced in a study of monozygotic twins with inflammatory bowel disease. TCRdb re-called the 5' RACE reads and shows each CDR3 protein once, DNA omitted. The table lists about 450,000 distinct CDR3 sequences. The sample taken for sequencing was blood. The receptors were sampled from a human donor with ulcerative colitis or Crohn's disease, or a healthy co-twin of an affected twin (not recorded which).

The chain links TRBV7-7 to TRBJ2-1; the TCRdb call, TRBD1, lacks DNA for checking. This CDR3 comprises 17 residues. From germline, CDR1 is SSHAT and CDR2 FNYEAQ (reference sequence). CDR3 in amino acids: CASSLKVGVLGVDEQFF.

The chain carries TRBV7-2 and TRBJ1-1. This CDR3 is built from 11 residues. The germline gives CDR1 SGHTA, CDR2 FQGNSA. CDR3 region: CASSFFTEAFF.

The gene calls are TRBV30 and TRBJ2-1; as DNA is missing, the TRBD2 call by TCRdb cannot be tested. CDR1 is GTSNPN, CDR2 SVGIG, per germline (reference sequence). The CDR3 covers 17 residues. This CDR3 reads CAWSPPLASDYPNEQFF.

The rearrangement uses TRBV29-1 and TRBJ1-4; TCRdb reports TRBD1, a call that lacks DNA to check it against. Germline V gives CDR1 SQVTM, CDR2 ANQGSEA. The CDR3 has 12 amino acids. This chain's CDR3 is CSVGPGREKLFF.

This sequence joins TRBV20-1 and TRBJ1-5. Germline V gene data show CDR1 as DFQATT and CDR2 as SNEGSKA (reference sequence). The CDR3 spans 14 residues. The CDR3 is CSARVIGSNQPQHF.

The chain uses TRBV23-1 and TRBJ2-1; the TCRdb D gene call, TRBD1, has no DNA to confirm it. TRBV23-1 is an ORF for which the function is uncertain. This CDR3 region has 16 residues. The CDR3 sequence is CASGPGGTGGCNEQFF.

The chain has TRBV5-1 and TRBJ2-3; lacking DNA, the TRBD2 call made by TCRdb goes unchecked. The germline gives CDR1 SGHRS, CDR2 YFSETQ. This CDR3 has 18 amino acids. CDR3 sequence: CASSSGLAGISSTDTQYF.

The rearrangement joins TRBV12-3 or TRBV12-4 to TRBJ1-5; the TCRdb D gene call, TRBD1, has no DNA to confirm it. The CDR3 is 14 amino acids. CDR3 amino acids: CASSLTGVTQPQHF.

CDR3 region: CASSLERYEKLFF. The chain recombines TRBV7-2 with TRBJ1-4. CDR3 length equals 13 residues. The V gene's germline CDR1 is SGHTA and CDR2 FQGNSA.

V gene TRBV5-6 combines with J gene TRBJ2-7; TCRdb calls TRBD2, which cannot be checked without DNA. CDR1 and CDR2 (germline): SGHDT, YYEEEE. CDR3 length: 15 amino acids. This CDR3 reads CASSSSGRGVYEQYF.

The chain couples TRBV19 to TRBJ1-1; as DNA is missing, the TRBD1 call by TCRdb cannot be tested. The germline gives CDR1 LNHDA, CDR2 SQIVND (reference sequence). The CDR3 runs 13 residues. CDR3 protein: CASSPTGKGEAFF.

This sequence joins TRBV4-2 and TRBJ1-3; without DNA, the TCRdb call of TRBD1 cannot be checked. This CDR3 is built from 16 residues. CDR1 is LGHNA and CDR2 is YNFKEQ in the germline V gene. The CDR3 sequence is CASSQEAGFSGNTIYF.

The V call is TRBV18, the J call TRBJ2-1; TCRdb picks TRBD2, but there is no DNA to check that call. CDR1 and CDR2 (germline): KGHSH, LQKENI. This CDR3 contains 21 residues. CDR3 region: CASSPSPGLAGPHFSYNEQFF.

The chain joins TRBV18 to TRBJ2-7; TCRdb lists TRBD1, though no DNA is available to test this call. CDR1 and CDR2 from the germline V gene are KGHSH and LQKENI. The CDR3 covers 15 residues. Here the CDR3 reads CATHAMSGTVYEQYF. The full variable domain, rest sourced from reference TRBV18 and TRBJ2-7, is NAGVMQNPRHLVRRRGQEARLRCSPMKGHSHVYWYRQLPEEGLKFMVYLQKENIIDESGMPKERFSAEFPKEGPSILRIQQVVRGDSAAYFCATHAMSGTVYEQYFGPGTRLTVT.

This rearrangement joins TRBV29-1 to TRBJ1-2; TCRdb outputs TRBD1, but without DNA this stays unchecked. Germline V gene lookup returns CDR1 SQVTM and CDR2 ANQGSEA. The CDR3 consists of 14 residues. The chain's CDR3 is CSVPPGQGYYGYTF.

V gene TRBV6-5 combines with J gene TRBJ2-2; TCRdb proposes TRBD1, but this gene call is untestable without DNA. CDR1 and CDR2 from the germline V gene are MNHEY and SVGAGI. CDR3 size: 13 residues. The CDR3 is CASQTGYTGELFF.

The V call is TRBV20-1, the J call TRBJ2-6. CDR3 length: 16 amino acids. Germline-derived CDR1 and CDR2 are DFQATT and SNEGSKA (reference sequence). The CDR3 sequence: CSANGLAISGANVLTF.

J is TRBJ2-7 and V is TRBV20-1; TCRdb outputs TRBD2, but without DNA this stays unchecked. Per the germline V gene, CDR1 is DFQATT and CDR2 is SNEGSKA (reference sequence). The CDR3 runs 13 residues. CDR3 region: CSAPRGAAYEQYF.

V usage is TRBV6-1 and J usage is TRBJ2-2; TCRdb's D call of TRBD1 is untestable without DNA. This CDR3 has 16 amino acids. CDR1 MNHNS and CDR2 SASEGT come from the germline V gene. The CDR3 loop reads CASRSQGNVHTGELFF.